These T cell receptor beta chains were read from a single sample in a study of cytomegalovirus exposure and HLA in healthy donors. Produced via immunoSEQ multiplex PCR; TCRdb's table is partial and in-frame only. This table holds about 100,000 clones, around 77% found once. The specimen was PBMCs. These receptors originate from a male donor in good health and CMV-seronegative. The CDR3 runs from the conserved cysteine through the conserved F or W. D genes are given only for firm matches. Some rows mark clone size as missing; the rest say once, few, many or name a class of expanded clone.

j_call clone_size d_call v_call cdr3_nt cdr3_aa
TRBJ1-1 - - TRBV15 TGTGCCACCAGCGGGCTCGGGGGGGCGGCCACTGAAGCTTTCTTT CATSGLGGAATEAFF
TRBJ1-1 - - TRBV7-9 TGTGCCAGCAGTCCCAGACCCGACAGAAACACTGAAGCTTTCTTT CASSPRPDRNTEAFF
TRBJ2-1 - TRBD2 TRBV29-1 TGCAGCGTTGTGGCCAGCGGGATAAACAATGAGCAGTTCTTC CSVVASGINNEQFF
TRBJ2-1 - TRBD2 TRBV7-8 TGTGCCAGCAGCTTAGCGGGAGGGTACAATGAGCAGTTCTTC CASSLAGGYNEQFF
TRBJ2-1 - TRBD2 TRBV30 TGTGCCTGGAGCGCTCCGGGAGGTAATGAGCAGTTCTTC CAWSAPGGNEQFF
TRBJ2-5 - TRBD2 TRBV5-1 TGCGCCAGCAGCTTGGATTGGCTAGCGGGAGTGGTAGGGTTGGAGACCCAGTACTTC CASSLDWLAGVVGLETQYF
TRBJ1-1 - - TRBV18 TGTGCCAGCTCACCACTCAAGGAGGACACTGAAGCTTTCTTT CASSPLKEDTEAFF
TRBJ2-7 - - TRBV11-3 TGTGCCAGCAGCTTAGCCGGGAGCTCCTACGAGCAGTACTTC CASSLAGSSYEQYF
TRBJ2-3 - - TRBV7-2 TGTGCCAGCAGCGTAGGCAGGGGATCAGATACGCAGTATTTT CASSVGRGSDTQYF
TRBJ2-7 - TRBD1 TRBV7-2 TGTGCCAGCAGCTCGAGGACAGGGGGCGTTTACGAGCAGTACTTC CASSSRTGGVYEQYF
TRBJ2-7 - TRBD1 TRBV2 TGTGCCAGCAGTGGTTCAGGGGGAAAGCACTACGAGCAGTACTTC CASSGSGGKHYEQYF
TRBJ2-7 few - TRBV15 TGTGCCACCAGCAGTAACTACGAGCAGTACTTC CATSSNYEQYF
TRBJ2-2 - - TRBV11-3 TGTGCCAGCAGCACCCCGGAGGCGCTGAACACCGGGGAGCTGTTTTTT CASSTPEALNTGELFF
TRBJ2-3 - TRBD2 TRBV5-1 TGCGCCAGCAGCTTGGGGGCTAGCGGGAGGACAGATACGCAGTATTTT CASSLGASGRTDTQYF
TRBJ1-1 few - TRBV4-1 TGCGCCAGCAGCCAAGGTAAACTTAGGAACACTGAAGCTTTCTTT CASSQGKLRNTEAFF
TRBJ2-7 - - TRBV30 TGTGCCTGGAGTTCTATCTACGAGCAGTACTTC CAWSSIYEQYF
TRBJ1-1 - TRBD1 TRBV6-1 TGTGCCAGCAGTGAATTAAGGGGACAGGGGCGCTCCTTGAACACTGAAGCTTTCTTT CASSELRGQGRSLNTEAFF
TRBJ1-1 - - TRBV7-9 TGTGCCAGCACCCTACAGGGTTTTGAAGCTTTCTTT CASTLQGFEAFF
TRBJ2-1 - - TRBV6-6 TGTGCCAGCAGCTCGCCGGGTCAGAGCTCCTACAATGAGCAGTTCTTC CASSSPGQSSYNEQFF
TRBJ1-2 - TRBD1 TRBV2 TGTGCCAGCAGTGAAGCCGGACAGGGGGTAGATGGCTACACCTTC CASSEAGQGVDGYTF
TRBJ1-3 - - TRBV27 TGTGCCAGCAGTAAAGCCTACTCTGGAAACACCATATATTTT CASSKAYSGNTIYF
TRBJ2-1 - TRBD1 TRBV19 TGTGCCAGTAGTCCAGCCCGACAGGGGCTTTCCAATGAGCAGTTCTTC CASSPARQGLSNEQFF
TRBJ2-7 - TRBD2 TRBV6-1 TGTGCCAGCAGTGAATTTGGGACTAGGCCGCAGTACTTC CASSEFGTRPQYF
TRBJ2-7 - - TRBV5-1 TGCGCCAGCAGCTTAGAGGGAAGCTCCTACGAGCAGTACTTC CASSLEGSSYEQYF
TRBJ2-7 - - TRBV29-1 TGCAGCGTTGAAAGGGGATCAAACGAGCAGTACTTC CSVERGSNEQYF
TRBJ2-7 - TRBD2 TRBV4-2 TGTGCCAGCAGCCAAGTACTAGCGGCAGGGAGTTCGTACGAGCAGTACTTC CASSQVLAAGSSYEQYF
TRBJ1-5 - - TRBV13 TGTGCCAGCAGCTTAGGTGGAGGACGCAGGAGCAATCAGCCCCAGCATTTT CASSLGGGRRSNQPQHF
TRBJ1-3 once - TRBV7-6 TGTGCCAGCAGCTTGCAGGGGCCCTCTGGAAACACCATATATTTT CASSLQGPSGNTIYF